This record looks at one T cell receptor (beta chain) sequence and its context. The antigen is unknown. The Oncomine TCR Beta short-read assay generated sequence data from the DNA of cultured CD4+ T cells. Each CDR3 protein is one row after TCRdb ran MiXCR on the PCR reads. The table lists about 23,000 distinct CDR3 sequences, under 40% of them singletons. The sample is drawn from a study of vaccination and CD4 T cells after COVID-19. Time point here: late sampling 161 to 241 days after vaccination in three convalescent patients. Treatment in this sample: roughly 10-day PBMC culture with coronavirus spike peptide pools or control peptides (ViraFEST assay). CDR3 size: 12 residues. The ends were cut back, 4 bases at V and 3 bases at J, with 4 bases in the middle. Germline CDR1 ENHRY, CDR2 SYGVKD.

The receptor was derived from a human donor who had recovered from COVID-19. Specimen: CD4+ T cells from blood, cultured in vitro, collected about 7 months after SARS-CoV-2 vaccination. The J gene is TRBJ1-5, the V gene TRBV10-3; D not resolved. DNA of the CDR3: TGTGCCATCAGTGGGGTCAATCAGCCCCAGCATTTT. Translating it yields CAISGVNQPQHF.